What follows describes a single TCR delta chain. Being one base from a much bigger clone, this may be a read error. Germline CDR1 and CDR2: GEAIGNYY and EKD. The CDR3 totals 18 residues. TCRdb applied CATT to the RT-PCR reads for clone calling. The sample includes about 2,500 delta-chain clones, around 16% of them seen just once. The data were taken from a study of gamma-delta T cells after stem cell transplantation. V gene TRDV2 combines with J gene TRDJ1; 13 bases match TRDD3. The TCR originated in a human donor. It is not recorded whose cells these are; they may come from a transplant donor. Sequencing was carried out using gamma-delta T cells. The CDR3, as DNA: TGTGCCCGTGACAAGAAAGGGGGGTACTGGGGGATACGACCGAAACTCATCTTT. Translating it yields CARDKKGGYWGIRPKLIF.